The 19 T cell receptor beta chains in this list originate from one sample, sequenced in a study of technical replicates of blood from several donors. The table came from immunoSEQ multiplex PCR; TCRdb's copy has only in-frame clones and leaves some out. Here the sample spans about 75,000 clones, 95% to 98% being singletons. Material for sequencing was T cells isolated from PBMCs. The receptors come from a human donor in good health.

The chain uses TRBV30 and TRBJ2-7; 7 bases line up with TRBD1. Trimming removed 3 bases from V and 5 bases from J; junction bases left unmatched: 10. The germline V gene encodes CDR1 GTSNPN and CDR2 SVGIG (reference sequence). CDR3 length: 14 residues. CDR3 nucleotide sequence: TGTGCCTGGAGCGCCGACAGGGCTCAGAACGAGCAGTACTTC. Amino acid sequence: CAWSADRAQNEQYF.

The chain has TRBV4-3 and TRBJ2-1, with D unclear. Looked up from germline, CDR1 is LGHNA and CDR2 is YSLEER. V was shortened by 2 bases and J by 0 bases, with 5 bases between the two germline ends. There are 14 residues in the CDR3. DNA for the CDR3: TGCGCCAGCAGCCAACTCCTCTCCTACAATGAGCAGTTCTTC. This codes for CASSQLLSYNEQFF.

The V gene is TRBV6-5, the J gene TRBJ2-5; 13 nucleotides agree with TRBD2. The CDR3 is 14 residues long. The germline gives CDR1 MNHEY, CDR2 SVGAGI. V lost 5 bases, J lost 8 bases, and 5 bases stayed unmatched. Here the CDR3 DNA reads TGTGCCAGCAGTCTTGGACTAGCGGGAGACACCCAGTACTTC. Protein sequence: CASSLGLAGDTQYF.

V and J are TRBV4-2 and TRBJ2-7, with 9 bases aligning to TRBD2. V was clipped by 3 bases and J by 2 bases; unmatched bases: 5. The V gene's germline CDR1 is LGHNA and CDR2 YNFKEQ. The CDR3 has 15 amino acids. In DNA form, the CDR3 reads TGTGCCAGCAGCCATGGACTAGCGCAAGCCTACGAGCAGTACTTC. Translation gives CASSHGLAQAYEQYF.

The chain links TRBV2 to TRBJ2-1; TRBD1 aligns across 11 bases. The germline CDR1 and CDR2 sequences are SNHLY and FYNNEI. CDR3 size: 14 residues. V lost 6 bases, J lost 8 bases, and 6 bases stayed unmatched. Here the CDR3 DNA reads TGTGCCAGCAGATGGACAGGGGGCTGGGATGAGCAGTTCTTC. Translated, it gives CASRWTGGWDEQFF.

The rearrangement joins TRBV2 to TRBJ2-1; a possible D gene is TRBD2 (5 bases). Germline assignment: CDR1 SNHLY and CDR2 FYNNEI. Between the trimmed V and J ends, which lost 3 bases and 0 bases, there was a span of 12 bases. This CDR3 contains 16 residues. CDR3 region: CASSDMSGSSYNEQFF. The CDR3 region has the DNA TGTGCCAGCAGTGATATGAGCGGAAGCTCCTACAATGAGCAGTTCTTC.

V usage is TRBV9 and J usage is TRBJ2-1; TRBD2 aligns across 7 bases. V lost 3 bases and J lost 7; bases outside the gene matches: 10. CDR1 SGDLS and CDR2 YYNGEE come from the germline V gene. The CDR3 consists of 15 residues. The CDR3 nucleotides read TGTGCCAGCAGCGATCAGATGACTAGCCCAAATGAGCAGTTCTTC. Protein: CASSDQMTSPNEQFF.

The chain joins TRBV7-9 to TRBJ2-1; possibly TRBD2 for D (6 bases). CDR1 is SEHNR, CDR2 FQNEAQ, per germline (reference sequence). The ends were cut back, 5 bases at V and 7 bases at J, with 12 bases in the middle. The CDR3 has 13 amino acids. CDR3 coding DNA: TGTGCCAGCAGCGGTAGGAGCGGGAATGAGCAGTTCTTC. Amino acids: CASSGRSGNEQFF.

The gene calls are TRBV30 and TRBJ2-1; D is perhaps TRBD1 (6 bases). Per the germline V gene, CDR1 is GTSNPN and CDR2 is SVGIG (reference sequence). V was clipped by 2 bases and J by 15 bases, with 23 bases between them. The CDR3 contains 14 residues. CDR3 bases: TGTGCCTGGAGTACCGCTTTATTCGGGACATCTCCGTTCTTC. Amino acids: CAWSTALFGTSPFF.

The count of this clone is one. The chain couples TRBV11-2 to TRBJ2-3; D unresolved. The germline V gene encodes CDR1 SGHAT and CDR2 FQNNGV. The V gene lost 1 base and the J gene lost 2 bases, with 13 bases spanning the gap. The CDR3 sequence is 16 residues long. For the CDR3, the DNA is TGTGCCAGCAGCTTAGTCCAGACACCCACCACAGATACGCAGTATTTT. As protein: CASSLVQTPTTDTQYF.

The V and J genes are TRBV6-5 and TRBJ2-1; 9 bases are shared with TRBD2. The CDR3 has 13 amino acids. Germline V CDR1 and CDR2: MNHEY, SVGAGI. V gave up 7 bases and J gave up 7 bases; unmatched junction bases: 5. CDR3 in DNA: TGTGCCAGCAAAGGACTAGCGTTGAATGAGCAGTTCTTC. Translation: CASKGLALNEQFF.

This chain joins TRBV6-5 and TRBJ2-1, with TRBD2 matching over 10 bases. Germline V gene sequence: CDR1 MNHEY, CDR2 SVGAGI. The CDR3 length is 15 residues. V lost 6 bases and J lost 0; bases outside the gene matches: 2. The CDR3 region is CASRWTSGSYNEQFF. The CDR3 nucleotides read TGTGCCAGCAGGTGGACTAGCGGCTCCTACAATGAGCAGTTCTTC.

The CDR3 protein is CASSGSGTGGEAFF. DNA of the CDR3: TGTGCCAGCAGCGGTTCAGGGACAGGGGGCGAAGCTTTCTTT. The rearrangement uses TRBV9 and TRBJ1-1; 12 bases match TRBD1. CDR1 is SGDLS and CDR2 is YYNGEE in the germline V gene. This CDR3 spans 14 amino acids. V shed 3 bases, J shed 8 bases, and the junction held 5 bases outside the gene matches.

The CDR3 DNA is TGTGCCAGCACCCATCCTGGGACTAGCGGCTACGAGCAGTACTTC. Protein: CASTHPGTSGYEQYF. This rearrangement joins TRBV13 to TRBJ2-7, with 11 bases matching TRBD2. V lost 7 bases and J lost 3; bases outside the gene matches: 8. The germline gives CDR1 PRHDT, CDR2 FYEKMQ (reference sequence). The CDR3 runs 15 residues.

The rearrangement links TRBV27 to TRBJ2-7; 12 bases line up with TRBD2. Germline assignment: CDR1 MNHEY and CDR2 SMNVEV (reference sequence). Trimming removed 6 bases from V and 4 bases from J; junction bases left unmatched: 7. The CDR3 spans 15 residues. CDR3 region: CASRGLAGGLYEQYF. CDR3 DNA sequence: TGTGCCAGCAGGGGGCTAGCGGGAGGGTTGTACGAGCAGTACTTC.

V usage is TRBV7-2 and J usage is TRBJ2-7; D is possibly TRBD2 (6 bases). The CDR3 spans 14 residues. Trimming took off 4 bases at V and 5 bases at J, with 15 bases between the two ends. Per the germline V gene, CDR1 is SGHTA and CDR2 is FQGNSA. In nucleotides, the CDR3 is TGTGCCAGCAGCTCATCGACTAGTTTCAACGAGCAGTACTTC. Its translation is CASSSSTSFNEQYF.

This chain joins TRBV4-3 and TRBJ2-2; 7 bases map to TRBD2. This CDR3 comprises 16 residues. Germline V gene lookup returns CDR1 LGHNA and CDR2 YSLEER. V lost 4 bases, J lost 7 bases, and 12 bases stayed unmatched. DNA for the CDR3: TGCGCCAGCAGCCCCGTAGGGACTACTTACGACGGGGAGCTGTTTTTT. Its protein is CASSPVGTTYDGELFF.

This clone was recorded only once. The V call is TRBV15, the J call TRBJ1-1, with D perhaps matching TRBD1 (5 bases). The CDR3 is 17 amino acids. Between the trimmed V and J ends, which lost 0 bases and 2 bases, there was a span of 16 bases. CDR1 is LNHNV, CDR2 YYDKDF, per germline (reference sequence). CDR3 nucleotide sequence: TGTGCCACCAGCAGAGATCGGGCAGGGAGGGAAAACACTGAAGCTTTCTTT. This translates into CATSRDRAGRENTEAFF.

The genes are TRBV19 and TRBJ1-3, with D uncertain. This CDR3 has 15 residues. CDR1 and CDR2 (germline): LNHDA, SQIVND (reference sequence). The V end was cut by 0 bases, the J end by 4 bases, with 10 bases between. The CDR3 nucleotides read TGTGCCAGTAGTATAGATCTGGAGGCGGGAAACACCATATATTTT. Translated: CASSIDLEAGNTIYF.